The 7 T cell receptor beta chains below come from one sample, sequenced in a study of OX40 agonist ivuxolimab in advanced cancers. Some clones are missing from TCRdb's copy, which holds only in-frame ones; the method was immunoSEQ multiplex PCR. Of 50,000 or so clones listed, approximately 90% are singletons. The specimen comprised CD4+ or CD8+ T cells sorted from blood, sampled in a trial of the OX40 agonist ivuxolimab. Source of these receptors: an adult with an advanced solid tumor such as melanoma, head and neck, liver or kidney cancer.

This chain joins TRBV7-6 and TRBJ1-1; 7 positions match TRBD1. The CDR3 contains 14 residues. Trimming at V came to 5 bases and at J to 10 bases, leaving 13 bases not matched to a gene. Germline V CDR1 and CDR2: SGHVS, FNYEAQ. Here the CDR3 reads CASSHVRQGGSAFF. The CDR3 DNA reads TGTGCCAGCAGCCACGTTCGACAGGGTGGGTCAGCTTTCTTT.

This sequence joins TRBV7-9 and TRBJ2-5; tentatively, D is TRBD1 or TRBD2 (5 bases each). CDR3 size: 14 residues. CDR1 SEHNR and CDR2 FQNEAQ come from the germline V gene (reference sequence). Deletions cut 3 bases from V and 5 bases from J, with 13 bases between. The CDR3 here is CASSLGPAQETQYF. In DNA form, the CDR3 reads TGTGCCAGCAGCTTGGGACCCGCCCAGGAGACCCAGTACTTC.

The table lists this clone with a count of one. The chain carries TRBV7-3 and TRBJ2-3; the D is unclear. V lost 5 bases and J 6 bases, leaving 9 bases between the germline ends. Germline V CDR1 and CDR2: SGHTA, FQGTGA. The CDR3 has 12 residues. CDR3 sequence reads: CASSDGWDTQYF. The CDR3 coding sequence is TGTGCCAGCAGCGACGGGTGGGATACGCAGTATTTT.

The genes are TRBV7-5 and TRBJ1-6. TRBV7-5 constitutes a pseudogene. The CDR3 has 14 amino acids. The CDR3 nucleotides are TGTGCCAGAAGCCCCGGGACCAAGGAACCACCCCTCCACTTT. This codes for CARSPGTKEPPLHF.

The chain couples TRBV15 to TRBJ2-7; D gene ambiguous. Germline CDR1 and CDR2: LNHNV and YYDKDF (reference sequence). V was trimmed by 6 bases and J by 7 bases, leaving 22 bases between them. The CDR3 consists of 15 residues. CDR3 region: CATRANFEDTGEQYF. CDR3 nucleotide sequence: TGTGCCACCAGGGCAAATTTTGAAGACACCGGAGAGCAGTACTTC.

The genes are TRBV29-1 and TRBJ2-5; D is perhaps TRBD1 or TRBD2 (7 bases each). CDR1 and CDR2 from the germline V gene are SQVTM and ANQGSEA. The CDR3 is made up of 15 amino acids. V was pared by 4 bases and J by 1 base, with 16 bases between. As DNA, the CDR3 is TGCAGCGTTGTCAGGGGGGGCGACAGCCAAGAGACCCAGTACTTC. It translates to CSVVRGGDSQETQYF.

This chain joins TRBV6-1 and TRBJ2-2; weak D call: TRBD1 (5 bases). This CDR3 is 14 amino acids long. V shed 3 bases and J shed 6 bases, with 11 bases lying between them. CDR1 and CDR2 from the germline V gene are MNHNS and SASEGT. Written as DNA, the CDR3 is TGTGCCAGCAGTGAGCAGGGCGAACCCGGGGAGCTGTTTTTT. Its translation: CASSEQGEPGELFF.